The 22 T cell receptor beta chains given below trace back to one sample, sequenced in a study of blood T cell repertoires in COVID-19. Data came from immunoSEQ multiplex PCR; TCRdb stores just in-frame clones and leaves some out. The sample includes over 250,000 clones, roughly 86% of them seen just once. The sample comprised PBMCs or T cells enriched from blood (not recorded which). These receptors were obtained from a woman in her 30s who had recovered from COVID-19.

This clone appeared a single time. The CDR3 reads CASSLVAIWLFF. In DNA form, the CDR3 reads TGTGCCAGCAGCTTAGTTGCGATTTGGCTGTTTTTT. The chain recombines TRBV7-9 with TRBJ2-2; D gene uncertain. V lost 1 base and J lost 13, with 10 bases in between. This CDR3 region has 12 residues. The germline V gene encodes CDR1 SEHNR and CDR2 FQNEAQ (reference sequence). Supplemented by reference TRBV7-9 and TRBJ2-2, the full variable domain reads DTGVSQNPRHKITKRGQNVTFRCDPISEHNRLYWYRQTLGQGPEFLTYFQNEAQLEKSRLLSDRFSAERPKGSFSTLEIQRTEQGDSAMYLCASSLVAIWLFFGEGSRLTVL.

V gene TRBV18 combines with J gene TRBJ1-3; D possibly corresponds to TRBD1 (5 bases). V lost 3 bases, J lost 0 bases, and 9 bases lay in between. CDR3 size: 15 residues. The germline gives CDR1 KGHSH, CDR2 LQKENI. Here the CDR3 DNA reads TGTGCCAGCTCACCCCAGGGCTACTCTGGAAACACCATATATTTT. Protein: CASSPQGYSGNTIYF. Supplemented by reference TRBV18 and TRBJ1-3, the full variable domain reads NAGVMQNPRHLVRRRGQEARLRCSPMKGHSHVYWYRQLPEEGLKFMVYLQKENIIDESGMPKERFSAEFPKEGPSILRIQQVVRGDSAAYFCASSPQGYSGNTIYFGEGSWLTVV.

The V gene is TRBV27, the J gene TRBJ1-2; D remains unclear. In germline, CDR1 is MNHEY, CDR2 SMNVEV (reference sequence). The ends were cut back, 7 bases at V and 13 bases at J, with 16 bases in the middle. This CDR3 is 11 amino acids long. CDR3 region: CASINSNGGTF. Here the CDR3 DNA reads TGTGCCAGCATTAACTCTAATGGTGGCACCTTC.

The gene calls are TRBV12-3 or TRBV12-4 and TRBJ1-1; D may be TRBD1 (6 bases). The CDR3 runs to 13 residues. V gave up 7 bases and J gave up 3 bases, with 12 bases separating them. CDR3 residues: CASTQGSDTEAFF. CDR3 in DNA: TGTGCCAGCACTCAGGGGTCCGACACTGAAGCTTTCTTT.

V and J are TRBV29-1 and TRBJ2-7; 9 bases align to TRBD1. The CDR3 is made up of 13 amino acids. The germline gives CDR1 SQVTM, CDR2 ANQGSEA. J lost 7 bases, V lost 6 bases, and 10 bases had no gene match. The CDR3: CSVTNRGLREQYF. DNA for the CDR3: TGCAGCGTGACAAACAGGGGGCTACGGGAGCAGTACTTC.

The rearrangement links TRBV5-8 to TRBJ2-6, with TRBD1 identical over 7 bases. The CDR3 consists of 17 residues. V shed 2 bases, J shed 0 bases, and the junction held 5 bases outside the gene matches. Germline V gives CDR1 SGHTS, CDR2 YDEGEE. The CDR3 coding sequence is TGTGCCAGCAGCTTCTGGACAGGCGACTCTGGGGCCAACGTCCTGACTTTC. Its translation: CASSFWTGDSGANVLTF.

The rearrangement uses TRBV29-1 and TRBJ2-2; tentatively, D is TRBD2 (5 bases). This CDR3 region has 12 residues. V was cut by 1 base and J by 8 bases, with 8 bases left in between. The germline CDR1 and CDR2 sequences are SQVTM and ANQGSEA. The chain's CDR3 is CSVEGRWGELFF. The CDR3 nucleotides are TGCAGCGTTGAAGGGAGGTGGGGGGAGCTGTTTTTT.

The rearrangement links TRBV6-5 to TRBJ2-7, with 7 bases aligning to TRBD2. J gave up 0 bases and V 6 bases, and 8 bases lay outside the gene matches. CDR1 and CDR2 (germline): MNHEY, SVGAGI. The CDR3 loop spans 15 amino acids. CDR3 sequence: CASSPSGVLSYEQYF. The CDR3 bases are TGTGCCAGCAGCCCCAGCGGGGTACTCTCCTACGAGCAGTACTTC.

The DNA for the CDR3 is TGTGCCAGCAGCCCACGACAGGCCTATAATTCACCCCTCCACTTT. Translating gives CASSPRQAYNSPLHF. The rearrangement links TRBV9 to TRBJ1-6, with D tentatively TRBD1 (6 bases). Germline lookup yields CDR1 SGDLS and CDR2 YYNGEE. The CDR3 spans 15 residues. V lost 4 bases and J 2 bases, leaving 10 bases between the germline ends.

This chain connects TRBV2 to TRBJ1-1; D possibly corresponds to TRBD1 (5 bases). The CDR3 is 18 residues long. The germline CDR1 and CDR2 sequences are SNHLY and FYNNEI. V gave up 2 bases and J gave up 3 bases, with 22 bases separating them. CDR3 sequence (DNA): TGTGCCAGCAGTGAAATGGGGCGGATGAGGCAGAAGTACACTGAAGCTTTCTTT. This gives the protein CASSEMGRMRQKYTEAFF.

This sequence joins TRBV5-8 and TRBJ1-2; D uncertain. V was pared by 1 base and J by 6 bases, with 10 bases between. Germline V gene sequence: CDR1 SGHTS, CDR2 YDEGEE. The CDR3 consists of 13 residues. The CDR3 DNA is TGTGCCAGCAGCTTGAGACCGGAGCATGGCTACACCTTC. Translated: CASSLRPEHGYTF. Using reference TRBV5-8 and TRBJ1-2 for the parts outside the CDR3, the full variable domain is EAGVTQSPTHLIKTRGQQATLRCSPISGHTSVYWYQQALGLGLQFLLWYDEGEERNRGNFPPRFSGRQFPNYSSELNVNALELEDSALYLCASSLRPEHGYTFGSGTRLTVV.

This clone was detected only a few times. The junction and the germline gene differ at one end; a read error may be behind it. The V gene is TRBV7-9, the J gene TRBJ1-2; 8 bases align to TRBD1. There are 16 residues in the CDR3. Per germline, CDR1 SEHNR and CDR2 FQNEAQ (reference sequence). Written as DNA, the CDR3 is TGTGCCAGCAGATTAGCCCCGGACAGGGCTAACTATGGCTACACCTTC. Translated: CASRLAPDRANYGYTF.

Here the CDR3 reads CASSPGHTPGYGYTF. The CDR3 DNA reads as TGTGCCAGCAGCCCGGGACATACCCCGGGTTATGGCTACACCTTC. The genes are TRBV3-1 (or the pseudogene TRBV3-2) and TRBJ1-2; tentatively, D is TRBD1 (6 bases). Germline CDR1 LGHDT, CDR2 YNNKEL (reference sequence). The CDR3 has 15 amino acids. Trimming pared 4 bases from V and 5 bases from J, leaving 17 bases between.

V and J are TRBV7-9 and TRBJ1-1, with D maybe TRBD1 (6 bases). CDR3 length equals 17 residues. Germline values: CDR1 SEHNR, CDR2 FQNEAQ (reference sequence). V lost 0 bases to trimming and J lost 4 bases, with 18 bases between them. CDR3 loop: CASSLAVGTRGITEAFF. CDR3 sequence (DNA): TGTGCCAGCAGCTTAGCGGTAGGGACACGAGGGATCACTGAAGCTTTCTTT.

As DNA, the CDR3 is TGTGCCTGGAGTGAGGACAGGGGCCCCTATGGCTACACCTTC. It is translated as CAWSEDRGPYGYTF. The rearrangement links TRBV30 to TRBJ1-2; 9 positions match TRBD1. J gave up 4 bases and V 1 base, and 4 bases lay outside the gene matches. CDR1 and CDR2 (germline): GTSNPN, SVGIG (reference sequence). CDR3 length equals 14 residues.

This sequence joins TRBV9 and TRBJ2-3, with TRBD1 matching over 7 bases. Losses at the gene ends were 0 bases for V and 2 bases for J; bases not matched to a gene: 6. Germline assignment: CDR1 SGDLS and CDR2 YYNGEE. The CDR3 length is 16 residues. CDR3 bases: TGTGCCAGCAGCGTAGGGACAGGACCCGACACAGATACGCAGTATTTT. Residues: CASSVGTGPDTDTQYF.

This clone came up a few times. The gene calls are TRBV2 and TRBJ2-7, with 7 bases aligning to TRBD2. CDR3 length: 17 residues. In germline, CDR1 is SNHLY, CDR2 FYNNEI. The junction had 23 bases not matched to a gene; V was cut back by 8 bases and J by 7 bases. The CDR3 bases are TGTGCCAGCGGGGGGGAGGGCTCCCGGGACGGAACTAGTGAGCAGTACTTC. Translated, it gives CASGGEGSRDGTSEQYF.

This chain links TRBV14 with TRBJ1-1; the match to TRBD1 covers 12 bases. The germline CDR1 and CDR2 sequences are SGHDN and FVKESK. The CDR3 sequence is 14 residues long. J gave up 6 bases and V 11 bases, and 10 bases lay outside the gene matches. CDR3 amino acids: CARGQGALRAEAFF. In nucleotides, the CDR3 is TGTGCCCGGGGACAGGGGGCCCTTAGGGCTGAAGCTTTCTTT.

The gene calls are TRBV27 and TRBJ1-5; no clear D gene. V was trimmed by 5 bases and J by 0 bases, leaving 8 bases between them. CDR3 length: 14 amino acids. CDR1 and CDR2 (germline): MNHEY, SMNVEV (reference sequence). The DNA for the CDR3 is TGTGCCAGCAGTCAGAGAGGTAGCAATCAGCCCCAGCATTTT. This codes for CASSQRGSNQPQHF.

This rearrangement joins TRBV5-5 to TRBJ1-2; 7 nucleotides align to TRBD1. V dropped 4 bases and J dropped 4; count of bases not matched to a gene: 4. The CDR3 consists of 13 residues. The germline V gene encodes CDR1 SGHKS and CDR2 YYEKEE (reference sequence). As DNA, the CDR3 is TGTGCCAGCAGCCAGGGACAGAGCTATGGCTACACCTTC. Translation: CASSQGQSYGYTF. The whole variable domain, remainder taken from reference TRBV5-5 and TRBJ1-2, is DAGVTQSPTHLIKTRGQQVTLRCSPISGHKSVSWYQQVLGQGPQFIFQYYEKEERGRGNFPDRFSARQFPNYSSELNVNALLLGDSALYLCASSQGQSYGYTFGSGTRLTVV.

The V gene is TRBV25-1, the J gene TRBJ2-7; 7 positions match TRBD2. With V trimmed by 10 bases and J by 3 bases, 15 bases remained unmatched. Germline-derived CDR1 and CDR2 are MGHDK and SYGVNS. This CDR3 spans 15 amino acids. CDR3 coding DNA: TGTGCCACCTACCCCGGAGGAGGGAGGGGCTACGAGCAGTACTTC. Translation: CATYPGGGRGYEQYF.

The chain has TRBV7-2 and TRBJ2-1, with 8 nucleotides matching TRBD2. Looked up from germline, CDR1 is SGHTA and CDR2 is FQGNSA. Germline trimming cut 5 bases from V and 9 bases from J; bases unmatched to any gene: 3. This CDR3 is 12 amino acids long. CDR3 sequence (DNA): TGTGCCAGCAGCCATAGCGGGGCTGAGCAGTTCTTC. Its protein product is CASSHSGAEQFF.